The source of this T cell receptor beta chain is a study of neurological immune-mediated disorders. Germline CDR1 reads SGHVS; CDR2 reads FQNEAQ. After removal of 1 base from V and 6 bases from J, the junction contained 7 bases not matched to a gene. The CDR3 runs 16 residues. This clonotype was seen at least ten times. Antigen specificity is unknown. The unsorted libraries originated from 2 million PBMCs kept at -80 C. Study-wide results and limits: Patients with HTLV-1-associated myelopathy showed the most TCR clonal expansion. Those with multiple sclerosis showed the least, falling below healthy controls.

TCRdb re-derived calls from the 5' RACE reads in MiXCR, one entry per CDR3 protein. The sample lists around 78,000 distinct CDR3 sequences, more than 15% occurring once. J is TRBJ2-3 and V is TRBV7-8; TRBD2 agrees at 10 bases. This TCR was recovered from a woman aged 40 to 55 in good health. The sample comprised PBMCs. The DNA for the CDR3 is TGTGCCAGCAGCTTAGAGGAAGCGGGGGGGATGGATACGCAGTATTTT. Translating it yields CASSLEEAGGMDTQYF.